These T cell receptor beta chains were read from a single sample in a study of early T cells in non-severe SARS-CoV-2 infection. TCRdb re-called the 5' RACE reads through MiXCR, storing one row per CDR3 protein. Among 55,000 to 75,000 distinct CDR3 sequences listed, more than 7% were seen once. The material sequenced was whole blood. These receptors all come from an adult who was a healthcare worker with PCR-confirmed SARS-CoV-2 infection or an uninfected control (not recorded which). The CDR3 runs from the conserved cysteine through the conserved F or W. D genes are given only for firm matches. The listing skips clone size in some rows; elsewhere it reads once, few, many or a size class.

D	size	J	V	DNA	CDR3
NA	NA	TRBJ2-3	TRBV7-2	TGTGCCAGCAGCTTAGGGGGGGCCAGAGCGGGGTTCACAGATACGCAGTATTTT	CASSLGGARAGFTDTQYF
TRBD1	NA	TRBJ2-5	TRBV28	TGTGCCAGTCTTACGGAGTCCGGGACAGGGGAAAAAGAGACCCAGTACTTC	CASLTESGTGEKETQYF
TRBD2	many	TRBJ2-5	TRBV9	TGTGCCAGCAGCCCCGGGATAGCGGGGGCAGAGACCCAGTACTTC	CASSPGIAGAETQYF
TRBD1	many	TRBJ2-3	TRBV15	TGTGCCACCAGTAGAGACAGGGGTGGAGATACGCAGTATTTT	CATSRDRGGDTQYF
TRBD1	few	TRBJ1-1	TRBV6-2/TRBV6-3	TGTGCCAGCAGCTATCTGGGACAGGGAGACACTGAAGCTTTCTTT	CASSYLGQGDTEAFF
NA	many	TRBJ2-2	TRBV11-3	TGTGCCAGCAGCCCCCGGGGGTTGAACACCGGGGAGCTGTTTTTT	CASSPRGLNTGELFF
TRBD1	NA	TRBJ2-4	TRBV7-2	TGTGCCAGCAGCCCGGGACAGGGTAACATTCAGTACTTC	CASSPGQGNIQYF
NA	NA	TRBJ2-3	TRBV11-2	TGTGCCAGCAGCTTCAGACTAGGAGATACGCAGTATTTT	CASSFRLGDTQYF
NA	few	TRBJ1-3	TRBV6-5	TGTGCCAGCAGTTACGGGGCCTCTGGAAACACCATATATTTT	CASSYGASGNTIYF
NA	many	TRBJ1-1	TRBV3-1	TGTGCCAGCAGCCCCGGGGGGGCCCGGGGCACTGAAGCTTTCTTT	CASSPGGARGTEAFF
NA	NA	TRBJ1-1	TRBV11-3	TGTGCCAGCAGCAACACAGGGAACACTGAAGCTTTCTTT	CASSNTGNTEAFF
NA	many	TRBJ2-1	TRBV7-3	TGTGCCAGCAGCTTAGACAACCACAATGAGCAGTTCTTC	CASSLDNHNEQFF
NA	NA	TRBJ2-7	TRBV2	TGTGCCAGCAGCCCCGAGGTCCTAGCGTACGAGCAGTACTTC	CASSPEVLAYEQYF
NA	NA	TRBJ2-3	TRBV7-2	TGTGCCAGCAGCCTCGTGTTCGCTAGCACAGATACGCAGTATTTT	CASSLVFASTDTQYF
TRBD1	few	TRBJ1-1	TRBV5-1	TGCGCCAGCAGCTTTACAGGGGCGGCTGAAGCTTTCTTT	CASSFTGAAEAFF
NA	many	TRBJ2-3	TRBV5-1	TGCGCCAGCAGCTTGGAAAGGCGGACCACTAGCACAGATACGCAGTATTTT	CASSLERRTTSTDTQYF
NA	NA	TRBJ1-4	TRBV2	TGTGCCAGCAGTGAAGTTATGTCCTCTGTGGGAAAACTGTTTTTT	CASSEVMSSVGKLFF
NA	few	TRBJ2-7	TRBV29-1	TGCAGCGGACTAGACATTGAGCAGTACTTC	CSGLDIEQYF
NA	few	TRBJ2-2	TRBV29-1	TGCAGCGTTGACCGTCGTGGGTGGGACGGGGAGCTGTTTTTT	CSVDRRGWDGELFF
TRBD1	few	TRBJ1-5	TRBV6-1	TGTGCCAGCTCCGGGACAGGGGGACGAAATCAGCCCCAGCATTTT	CASSGTGGRNQPQHF
NA	few	TRBJ2-1	TRBV7-3	TGTGCCAGCAGCTTGGGGATTTACAATGAGCAGTTCTTC	CASSLGIYNEQFF
TRBD2	many	TRBJ2-5	TRBV6-2/TRBV6-3	TGTGCCAGCAGTTACAGGACTAGCGAAGAGACCCAGTACTTC	CASSYRTSEETQYF
NA	many	TRBJ2-3	TRBV20-1	TGCAGTGCTAACGACCCCCTGGTGGCAGATACGCAGTATTTT	CSANDPLVADTQYF
NA	NA	TRBJ2-7	TRBV7-9	TGTGCCAGCAGCTACGGTACCTACGAGCAGTACTTC	CASSYGTYEQYF
TRBD1	NA	TRBJ2-6	TRBV5-5	TGTGCCAGCGGGACAGGGATAGAGGCTGGGGCCAACGTCCTGACTTTC	CASGTGIEAGANVLTF
TRBD2	NA	TRBJ2-2	TRBV12-3/TRBV12-4	TGTGCCAGCACCTCAGGGTTAGCGGGATTCGGGGAGCTGTTTTTT	CASTSGLAGFGELFF
NA	many	TRBJ2-7	TRBV28	TGTGCCAGCAGTCGTTACCCATCCGTGGACGAGCAGTACTTC	CASSRYPSVDEQYF
NA	NA	TRBJ2-7	TRBV27	TGTGCCAGCAGTCCCATCGGGACCGAGAGCTCCTACGAGCAGTACTTC	CASSPIGTESSYEQYF
NA	few	TRBJ2-1	TRBV12-3/TRBV12-4	TGTGCCAGCAGTTTTGCCGATGAGCAGTTCTTC	CASSFADEQFF
NA	many	TRBJ2-2	TRBV30	TGTGCCTGCTCCAAGGGTTTTGGCACCGGGGAGCTGTTTTTT	CACSKGFGTGELFF
NA	few	TRBJ1-1	TRBV12-3/TRBV12-4	TGTGCCAGCACCGAAGGGGCCCCGATGAACACTGAAGCTTTCTTT	CASTEGAPMNTEAFF
TRBD2	many	TRBJ2-2	TRBV7-3	TGTGCCAGCAGCTTAAGTAGCGGGAGGCCCGGGGAGCTGTTTTTT	CASSLSSGRPGELFF
NA	NA	TRBJ2-1	TRBV13	TGTGCCAGCAGCTCGGGGAAGTGGGACAATGAGCAGTTCTTC	CASSSGKWDNEQFF
NA	many	TRBJ2-1	TRBV5-4	TGTGCCAGCAGCCCCCGACCGCAACCCTCGAACAATGAGCAGTTCTTC	CASSPRPQPSNNEQFF
TRBD2	few	TRBJ2-3	TRBV20-1	TGCAGTGCCCTAGCGGGAGGGCGAGATACGCAGTATTTT	CSALAGGRDTQYF
NA	many	TRBJ2-7	TRBV9	TGTGCCAGCAGCGTAGGGAGGAGGGGTTGGAACGAGCAGTACTTC	CASSVGRRGWNEQYF
TRBD2	NA	TRBJ2-1	TRBV20-1	TGCAGTGCCCTACGGGCTAGCGGCAACAATGAGCAGTTCTTC	CSALRASGNNEQFF
TRBD2	NA	TRBJ2-3	TRBV9	TGTGCCAGCAGCGGTAGAGGGGCCATAGCGGGAGGGCCTGGGGATACGCAGTATTTT	CASSGRGAIAGGPGDTQYF
NA	few	TRBJ2-7	TRBV20-1	TGCAGTGCTGGTGCGGGGGCAGGACGCTGGGAGCAGTACTTC	CSAGAGAGRWEQYF
NA	many	TRBJ1-3	TRBV18	TGTGCCAGCTCACCACGATTCGGAAACACCATATATTTT	CASSPRFGNTIYF
TRBD2	many	TRBJ2-2	TRBV3-1	TGTGCCAGCAGCCTGACTAGCGGGAGTACCACCGGGGAGCTGTTTTTT	CASSLTSGSTTGELFF
NA	many	TRBJ2-7	TRBV28	TGTGCCAGCAGTTTGACTAGGGTCAGCTCCTACGAGCAGTACTTC	CASSLTRVSSYEQYF
TRBD1	NA	TRBJ1-2	TRBV5-1	TGCGCCAGCAGCACCGACAGGGGCGAGGGTAGCGGCTACACCTTC	CASSTDRGEGSGYTF
NA	many	TRBJ2-7	TRBV5-4	TGTGCCAGCAGCTTGGTCGGACACCTCTCCTACGAGCAGTACTTC	CASSLVGHLSYEQYF
NA	NA	TRBJ2-1	TRBV18	TGTGCCAGCTCTGTGGGAGGCTCTAACTACAATGAGCAGTTCTTC	CASSVGGSNYNEQFF
TRBD2	many	TRBJ2-3	TRBV28	TGTGCCAGCAGGGAAGGGACTAGCGATACGCAGTATTTT	CASREGTSDTQYF
TRBD1	few	TRBJ2-7	TRBV6-1	TGTGCCAGCACCGGGACAGGCCCCTACGAGCAGTACTTC	CASTGTGPYEQYF
NA	few	TRBJ1-5	TRBV15	TGTGCCACCAGCAGAGTCCGGACCAACAATCAGCCCCAGCATTTT	CATSRVRTNNQPQHF